The 2 T cell receptor beta chains presented below share a single source sample, sequenced in a study of T cells in localized non-small cell lung cancer (TCRdb year 2020). Library prep was done by the immunoSEQ multiplex PCR assay. Sourced from immuneACCESS, this table was stored by TCRdb with only in-frame sequences that have V and J called. A share of the clones is absent; for the studies checked, an unresolved V gene accounts for under half, and the remainder has no known explanation. This sample holds over a thousand clones; approximately 25% were observed only once. In total, the top ten clones hold roughly 20% of the sample. Sequencing was performed on lung tumor tissue, taken before any cancer treatment. The source of these receptors is a female donor over 55 with stage II lung adenocarcinoma.

The chain links TRBV9 to TRBJ1-5; D is possibly TRBD1 (5 bases). The CDR3 extends over 15 amino acids. The germline V gene has CDR1 SGDLS and CDR2 YYNGEE. Trimming pared 5 bases from V and 1 base from J, leaving 13 bases between. The CDR3 coding sequence is TGTGCCAGCAGTGAGTGGGAGGGGAGCAATCAGCCCCAGCATTTT. This encodes CASSEWEGSNQPQHF. Supplemented by reference TRBV9 and TRBJ1-5, the full variable domain reads DSGVTQTPKHLITATGQRVTLRCSPRSGDLSVYWYQQSLDQGLQFLIQYYNGEERAKGNILERFSAQQFPDLHSELNLSSLELGDSALYFCASSEWEGSNQPQHFGDGTRLSIL.

V and J are TRBV15 and TRBJ2-2; possible D gene TRBD2, 6 bases. The CDR3 extends over 14 amino acids. The ends were cut back, 4 bases at V and 5 bases at J, with 11 bases in the middle. From germline, CDR1 is LNHNV and CDR2 YYDKDF (reference sequence). The CDR3 nucleotides read TGTGCCACCAGCATAGCGGAACGAACCGGGGAGCTGTTTTTT. Its protein is CATSIAERTGELFF.